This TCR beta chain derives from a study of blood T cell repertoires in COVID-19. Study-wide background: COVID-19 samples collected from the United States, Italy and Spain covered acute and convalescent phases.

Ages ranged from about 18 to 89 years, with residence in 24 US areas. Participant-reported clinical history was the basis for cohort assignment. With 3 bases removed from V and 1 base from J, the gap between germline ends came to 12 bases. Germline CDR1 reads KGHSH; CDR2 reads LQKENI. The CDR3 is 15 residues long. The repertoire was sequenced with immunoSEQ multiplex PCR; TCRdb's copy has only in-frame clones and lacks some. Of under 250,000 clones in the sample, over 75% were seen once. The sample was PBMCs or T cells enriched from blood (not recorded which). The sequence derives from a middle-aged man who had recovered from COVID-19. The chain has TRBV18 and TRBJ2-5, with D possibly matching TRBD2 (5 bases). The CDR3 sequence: CASSPGLLSQETQYF. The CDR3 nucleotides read TGTGCCAGCTCACCCGGACTGCTCTCCCAAGAGACCCAGTACTTC.